This TCR beta chain was captured by sequencing in a study of monozygotic twins with inflammatory bowel disease. TCRdb re-called the 5' RACE reads and shows each CDR3 protein once, DNA omitted. The sample data list hundreds of thousands of distinct CDR3 sequences. A word on this clonotype: Its matching antigen is unknown.

Study-wide points: A distinction between different T cell subtypes was not possible. Repertoire similarity matched across concordant and discordant twins, perhaps owing to limited power. Twins with IBD had fewer clonotypes in common with others than healthy twins, particularly during disease activity.

Germline V gene data show CDR1 as LNHDA and CDR2 as SQIVND (reference sequence). CDR3 length: 12 residues. This chain links TRBV19 with TRBJ1-1; the D gene TCRdb calls, TRBD1, cannot be checked with no DNA. This TCR was sampled from a human donor with ulcerative colitis or Crohn's disease, or a healthy co-twin of an affected twin (not recorded which). The specimen was blood. Here the CDR3 reads CASSTHGGEAFF.